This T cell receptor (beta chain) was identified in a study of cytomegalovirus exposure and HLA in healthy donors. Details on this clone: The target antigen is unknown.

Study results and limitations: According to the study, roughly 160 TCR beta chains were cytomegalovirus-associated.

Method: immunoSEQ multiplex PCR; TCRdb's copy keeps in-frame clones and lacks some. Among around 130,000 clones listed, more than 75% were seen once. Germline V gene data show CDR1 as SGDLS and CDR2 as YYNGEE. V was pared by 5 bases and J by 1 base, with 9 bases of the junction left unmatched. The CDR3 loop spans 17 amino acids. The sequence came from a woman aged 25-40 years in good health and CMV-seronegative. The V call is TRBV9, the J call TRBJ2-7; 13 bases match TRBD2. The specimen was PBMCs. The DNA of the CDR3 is TGTGCCAGCAGAAACCCAGGGACTAGCGGGGCTTCCTACGAGCAGTACTTC. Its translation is CASRNPGTSGASYEQYF.